The entry below gives a single T cell receptor beta chain sequence along with its context. The antigen is not known. V lost 3 bases, J lost 2 bases, and 4 bases lay in between. The CDR3 runs to 12 residues. CDR1 is MDHEN, CDR2 SYDVKM, per germline. This sample is drawn from a study of T cell clones after liver transplantation. Study-wide points: Migration into the graft, not deletion, may explain lost graft donor-reactive T cells. A larger donor-reactive than third-party decline suggested partial antigen-specific deletion.

Data came from immunoSEQ multiplex PCR; TCRdb stores just in-frame clones and leaves some out. The table includes nearly 55,000 clones, roughly 83% detected once. The gene calls are TRBV28 and TRBJ1-1, with no clear D. The receptor was isolated from a human donor who received a liver transplant. The material was CD4+ T cells from blood, obtained before liver transplant. Written as DNA, the CDR3 is TGTGCCAGCAGTTTGGTTAACACTGAAGCTTTCTTT. Its translation: CASSLVNTEAFF. Combining the CDR3 with reference TRBV28 and TRBJ1-1 gives the whole variable domain DVKVTQSSRYLVKRTGEKVFLECVQDMDHENMFWYRQDPGLGLRLIYFSYDVKMKEKGDIPEGYSVSREKKERFSLILESASTNQTSMYLCASSLVNTEAFFGQGTRLTVV.